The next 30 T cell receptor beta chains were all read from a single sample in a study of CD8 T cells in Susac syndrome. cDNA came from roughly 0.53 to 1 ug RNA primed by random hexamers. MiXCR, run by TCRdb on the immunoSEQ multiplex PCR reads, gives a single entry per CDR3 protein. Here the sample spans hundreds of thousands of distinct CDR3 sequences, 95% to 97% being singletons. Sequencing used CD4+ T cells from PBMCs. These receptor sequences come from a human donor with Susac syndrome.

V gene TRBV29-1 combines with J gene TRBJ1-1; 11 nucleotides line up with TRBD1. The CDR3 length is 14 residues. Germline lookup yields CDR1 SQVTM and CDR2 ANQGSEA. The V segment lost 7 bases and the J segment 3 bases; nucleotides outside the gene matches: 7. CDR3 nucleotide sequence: TGCAGCGCTCGGACAGGGGGCTGGGACACTGAAGCTTTCTTT. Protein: CSARTGGWDTEAFF. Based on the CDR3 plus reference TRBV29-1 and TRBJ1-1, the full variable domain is SAVISQKPSRDICQRGTSLTIQCQVDSQVTMMFWYRQQPGQSLTLIATANQGSEATYESGFVIDKFPISRPNLTFSTLTVSNMSPEDSSIYLCSARTGGWDTEAFFGQGTRLTVV.

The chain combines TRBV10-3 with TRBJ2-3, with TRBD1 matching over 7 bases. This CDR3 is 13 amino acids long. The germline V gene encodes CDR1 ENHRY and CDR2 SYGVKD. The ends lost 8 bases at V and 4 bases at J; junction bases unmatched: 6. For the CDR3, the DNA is TGTGCCATCCAGGGGACAGAGGCAGATACGCAGTATTTT. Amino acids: CAIQGTEADTQYF.

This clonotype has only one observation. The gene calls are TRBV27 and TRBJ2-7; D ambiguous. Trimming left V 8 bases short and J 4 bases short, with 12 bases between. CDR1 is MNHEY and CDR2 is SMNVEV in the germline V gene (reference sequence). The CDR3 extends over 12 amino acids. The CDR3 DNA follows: TGTGCCAGCGGAGACCATGGATACGAGCAGTACTTC. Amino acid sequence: CASGDHGYEQYF.

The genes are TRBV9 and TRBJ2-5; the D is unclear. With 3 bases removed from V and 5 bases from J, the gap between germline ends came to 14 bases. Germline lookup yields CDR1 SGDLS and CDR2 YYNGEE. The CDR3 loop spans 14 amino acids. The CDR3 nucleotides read TGTGCCAGCAGCGGTTCGACTTCTGCTGAGACCCAGTACTTC. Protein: CASSGSTSAETQYF.

The CDR3 sequence: CASSLRGASEQYF. CDR3 DNA sequence: TGTGCCAGCAGCCTCCGGGGGGCGAGCGAGCAGTACTTC. The chain is built from TRBV3-1 and TRBJ2-7, with D possibly matching TRBD2 (7 bases). V lost 4 bases to trimming and J lost 6 bases, with 13 bases between them. Germline lookup yields CDR1 LGHDT and CDR2 YNNKEL (reference sequence). The CDR3 is 13 amino acids.

For the CDR3, the DNA is TGTGCCATCAGTCCACAGGGAAACTATGGCTACACCTTC. Translated: CAISPQGNYGYTF. V gene TRBV10-3 combines with J gene TRBJ1-2; D is perhaps TRBD1 (6 bases). There are 13 residues in the CDR3. Germline CDR1 reads ENHRY; CDR2 reads SYGVKD. Trimming pared 5 bases from V and 2 bases from J, leaving 9 bases between.

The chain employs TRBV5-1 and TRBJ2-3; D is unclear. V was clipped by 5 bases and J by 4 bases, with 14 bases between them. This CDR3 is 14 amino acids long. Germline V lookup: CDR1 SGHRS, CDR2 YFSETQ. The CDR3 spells CASSAALVPDTQYF. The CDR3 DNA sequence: TGCGCCAGCAGTGCAGCCCTGGTTCCAGATACGCAGTATTTT.

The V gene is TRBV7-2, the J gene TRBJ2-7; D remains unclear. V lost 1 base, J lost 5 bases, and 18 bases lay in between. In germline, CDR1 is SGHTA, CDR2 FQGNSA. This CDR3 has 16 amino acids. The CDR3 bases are TGTGCCAGCAGCTTAGATTCCTTTCCCCTTGGCGACGAGCAGTACTTC. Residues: CASSLDSFPLGDEQYF.

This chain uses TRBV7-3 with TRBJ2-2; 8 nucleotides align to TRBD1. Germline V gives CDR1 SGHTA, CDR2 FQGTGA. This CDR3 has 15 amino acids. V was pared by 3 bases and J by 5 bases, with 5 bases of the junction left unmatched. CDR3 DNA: TGTGCCAGCAGCTTTAAGGGACAGGAGACCGGGGAGCTGTTTTTT. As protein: CASSFKGQETGELFF.

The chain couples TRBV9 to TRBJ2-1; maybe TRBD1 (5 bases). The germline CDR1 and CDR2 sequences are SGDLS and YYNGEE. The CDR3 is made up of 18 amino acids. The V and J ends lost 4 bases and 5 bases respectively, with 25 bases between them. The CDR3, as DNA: TGTGCCAGCAGCCCCTTCGGATTCGCAGGGTGGGGTAACAATGAGCAGTTCTTC. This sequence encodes CASSPFGFAGWGNNEQFF.

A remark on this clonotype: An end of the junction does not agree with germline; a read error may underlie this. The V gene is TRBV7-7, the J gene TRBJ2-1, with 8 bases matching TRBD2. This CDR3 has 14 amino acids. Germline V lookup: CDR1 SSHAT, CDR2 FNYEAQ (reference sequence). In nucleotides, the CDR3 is TGTGCTAGCAGCTTAGACGGGACTAGCAATGAGCAGTTCTTC. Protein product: CASSLDGTSNEQFF.

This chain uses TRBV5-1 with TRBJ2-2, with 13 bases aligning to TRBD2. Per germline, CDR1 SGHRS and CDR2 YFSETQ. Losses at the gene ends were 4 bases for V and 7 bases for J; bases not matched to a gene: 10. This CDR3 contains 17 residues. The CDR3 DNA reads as TGCGCCAGCAGCGCAAGACTAGCGGGAGGAACAAACGGGGAGCTGTTTTTT. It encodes CASSARLAGGTNGELFF.

CDR3 in DNA: TGTGCCAGCAGTTGGCGGGACTTCAACTCCTACGAGCAGTACTTC. Amino acid sequence: CASSWRDFNSYEQYF. The chain carries TRBV12-3 or TRBV12-4 and TRBJ2-7, with D possibly being TRBD2 (6 bases). The V end was cut by 4 bases, the J end by 0 bases, with 13 bases between. The CDR3 sequence is 15 residues long.

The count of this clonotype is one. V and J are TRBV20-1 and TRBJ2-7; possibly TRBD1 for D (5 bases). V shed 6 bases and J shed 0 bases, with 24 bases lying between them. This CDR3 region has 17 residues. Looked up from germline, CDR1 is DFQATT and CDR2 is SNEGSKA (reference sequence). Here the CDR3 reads CSATLLARDISSYEQYF. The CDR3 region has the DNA TGCAGTGCCACCCTCTTGGCCAGGGATATTAGCTCCTACGAGCAGTACTTC.

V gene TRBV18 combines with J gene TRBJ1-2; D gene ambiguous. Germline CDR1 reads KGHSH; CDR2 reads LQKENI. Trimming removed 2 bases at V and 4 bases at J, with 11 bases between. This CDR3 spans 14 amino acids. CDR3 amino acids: CASSPTGYSYGYTF. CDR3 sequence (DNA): TGTGCCAGCTCACCAACGGGTTATAGCTATGGCTACACCTTC.

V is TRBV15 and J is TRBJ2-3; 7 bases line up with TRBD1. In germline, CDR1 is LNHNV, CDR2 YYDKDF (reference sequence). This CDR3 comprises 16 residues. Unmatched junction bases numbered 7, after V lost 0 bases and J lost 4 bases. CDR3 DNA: TGTGCCACCAGCAGAGAACCGGGACAGTTTCCAGATACGCAGTATTTT. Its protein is CATSREPGQFPDTQYF.

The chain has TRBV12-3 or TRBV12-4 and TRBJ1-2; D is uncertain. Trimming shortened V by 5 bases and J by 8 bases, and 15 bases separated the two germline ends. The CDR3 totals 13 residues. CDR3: CASSPLRREGYTF. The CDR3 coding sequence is TGTGCCAGCAGTCCCCTTCGGAGGGAAGGCTACACCTTC.

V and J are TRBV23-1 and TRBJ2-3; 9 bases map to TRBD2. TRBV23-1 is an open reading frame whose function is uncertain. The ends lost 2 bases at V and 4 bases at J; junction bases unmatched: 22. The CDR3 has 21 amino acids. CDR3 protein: CASSQRDIRVFSGSHADTQYF. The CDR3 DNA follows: TGCGCCAGCAGTCAACGTGACATCCGAGTATTTAGCGGGAGTCACGCAGATACGCAGTATTTT.

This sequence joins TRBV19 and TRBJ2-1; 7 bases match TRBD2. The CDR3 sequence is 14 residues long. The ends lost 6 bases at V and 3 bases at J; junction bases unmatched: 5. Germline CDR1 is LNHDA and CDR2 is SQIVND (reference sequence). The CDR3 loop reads CASRAGTIYNEQFF. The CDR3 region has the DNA TGTGCCAGTAGAGCGGGAACGATCTACAATGAGCAGTTCTTC.

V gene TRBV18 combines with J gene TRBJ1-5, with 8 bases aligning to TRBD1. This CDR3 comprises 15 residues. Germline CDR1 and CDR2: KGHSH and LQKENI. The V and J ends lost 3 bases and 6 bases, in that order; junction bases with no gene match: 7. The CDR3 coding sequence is TGTGCCAGCTCACCTACCACAGGGGGTCGTCAGCCCCAGCATTTT. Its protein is CASSPTTGGRQPQHF.

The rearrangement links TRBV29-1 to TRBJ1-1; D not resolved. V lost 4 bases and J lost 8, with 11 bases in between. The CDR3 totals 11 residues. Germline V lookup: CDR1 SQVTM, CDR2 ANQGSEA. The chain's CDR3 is CSVGGDGEAFF. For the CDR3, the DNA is TGCAGCGTTGGAGGAGACGGGGAAGCTTTCTTT.

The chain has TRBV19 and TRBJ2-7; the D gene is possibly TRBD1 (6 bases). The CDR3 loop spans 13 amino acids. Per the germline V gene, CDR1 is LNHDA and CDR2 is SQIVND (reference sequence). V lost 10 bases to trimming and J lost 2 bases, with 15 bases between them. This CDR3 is CATLDRSTYEQYF. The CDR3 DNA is TGTGCCACACTGGACAGAAGTACCTACGAGCAGTACTTC. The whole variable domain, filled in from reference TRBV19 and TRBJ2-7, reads DGGITQSPKYLFRKEGQNVTLSCEQNLNHDAMYWYRQDPGQGLRLIYYSQIVNDFQKGDIAEGYSVSREKKESFPLTVTSAQKNPTAFYLCATLDRSTYEQYFGPGTRLTVT.

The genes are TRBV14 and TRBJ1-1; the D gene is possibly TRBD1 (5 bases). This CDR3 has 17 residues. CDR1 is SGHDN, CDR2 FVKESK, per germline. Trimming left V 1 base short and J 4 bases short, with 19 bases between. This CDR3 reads CASSQAGSFDSGTEAFF. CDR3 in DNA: TGTGCCAGCAGCCAAGCGGGATCCTTCGACAGCGGCACTGAAGCTTTCTTT. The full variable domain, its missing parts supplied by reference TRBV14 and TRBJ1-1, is EAGVTQFPSHSVIEKGQTVTLRCDPISGHDNLYWYRRVMGKEIKFLLHFVKESKQDESGMPNNRFLAERTGGTYSTLKVQPAELEDSGVYFCASSQAGSFDSGTEAFFGQGTRLTVV.

The DNA for the CDR3 is TGTGCCAGCAGTCCTCATGGTGCGGGAGCGACCAAAAACATTCAGTACTTC. Residues: CASSPHGAGATKNIQYF. The V and J genes are TRBV12-3 or TRBV12-4 and TRBJ2-4; TRBD2 aligns across 7 bases. This CDR3 has 17 amino acids. The V and J ends lost 5 bases and 2 bases, in that order; junction bases with no gene match: 12.

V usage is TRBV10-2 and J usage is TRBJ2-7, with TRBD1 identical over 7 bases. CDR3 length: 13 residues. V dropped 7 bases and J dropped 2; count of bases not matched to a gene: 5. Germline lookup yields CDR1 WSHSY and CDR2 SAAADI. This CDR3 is CASTRQGTYEQYF. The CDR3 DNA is TGCGCCAGCACCCGACAGGGAACCTACGAGCAGTACTTC.

The CDR3 protein is CASSFASRSYEQYF. CDR3 sequence (DNA): TGTGCCAGCAGTTTCGCCAGCCGATCCTACGAGCAGTACTTC. The chain uses TRBV28 and TRBJ2-7, with D unclear. CDR1 MDHEN and CDR2 SYDVKM come from the germline V gene. There are 14 residues in the CDR3. V shed 3 bases and J shed 1 base, with 10 bases lying between them.

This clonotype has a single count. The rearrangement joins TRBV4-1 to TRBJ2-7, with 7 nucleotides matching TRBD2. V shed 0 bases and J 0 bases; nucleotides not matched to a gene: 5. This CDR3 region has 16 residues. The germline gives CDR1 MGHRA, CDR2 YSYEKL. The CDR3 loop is CASSQDQIAGSYEQYF. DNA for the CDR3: TGCGCCAGCAGCCAAGATCAGATAGCGGGCTCCTACGAGCAGTACTTC.

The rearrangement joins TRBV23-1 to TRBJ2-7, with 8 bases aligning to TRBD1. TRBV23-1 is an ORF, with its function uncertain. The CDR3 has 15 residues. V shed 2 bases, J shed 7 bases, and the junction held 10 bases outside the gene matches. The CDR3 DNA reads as TGCGCCAGCAGTCAAAGGACAGGGACTTCGGGGGAGCAGTACTTC. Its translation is CASSQRTGTSGEQYF.

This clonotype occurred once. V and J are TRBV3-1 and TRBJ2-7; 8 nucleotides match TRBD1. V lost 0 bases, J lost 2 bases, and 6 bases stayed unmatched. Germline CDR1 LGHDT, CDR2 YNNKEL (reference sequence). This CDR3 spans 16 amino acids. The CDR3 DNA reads TGTGCCAGCAGCCAAGATAGGACAGGGTGGACCTACGAGCAGTACTTC. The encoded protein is CASSQDRTGWTYEQYF.

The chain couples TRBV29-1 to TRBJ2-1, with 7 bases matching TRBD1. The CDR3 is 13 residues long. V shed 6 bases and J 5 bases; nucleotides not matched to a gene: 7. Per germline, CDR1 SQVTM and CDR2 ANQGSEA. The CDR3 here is CSVGTGTDNEQFF. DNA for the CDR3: TGCAGCGTGGGTACCGGGACAGACAATGAGCAGTTCTTC.